The 14 T cell receptor beta chains below all came from one sample that was sequenced in a study of blood T cell repertoires in COVID-19. Only in-frame clones appear in the TCRdb table, and some are missing; sequencing was by immunoSEQ multiplex PCR. Among 50,000 to 75,000 clones listed, about 90% were seen once. The sample consisted of peripheral blood. Every receptor here comes from a man older than 75 in a cohort sampled during active COVID-19.

Comments on this clone: The DNA is omitted, as the CDR3 cannot be located on it reliably, and the CDR3 follows TCRdb's listing. The chain couples TRBV6-5 to TRBJ2-2; TRBD2 is taken as the D call from the table, unchecked against the DNA. Germline CDR1 is MNHEY and CDR2 is SVGAGI. The CDR3 contains 16 residues when both ends are counted. CDR3 protein: CASSFWAGEWSGSCFF.

This chain joins TRBV6-6 and TRBJ1-1; TRBD1 might be the D (5 bases). V was pared by 6 bases and J by 0 bases, with 11 bases between. Germline loops: CDR1 MNHNY, CDR2 SVGAGI (reference sequence). The CDR3 spans 14 residues. The CDR3 sequence: CASSTQGVNTEAFF. The CDR3 bases are TGTGCCAGCAGCACGCAGGGTGTGAACACTGAAGCTTTCTTT.

This rearrangement joins TRBV7-3 to TRBJ2-2; 15 nucleotides line up with TRBD2. V lost 5 bases, J lost 5 bases, and 6 bases stayed unmatched. Germline loops: CDR1 SGHTA, CDR2 FQGTGA. The CDR3 extends over 17 amino acids. CDR3 in amino acids: CASSPGLAGGKTGELFF. The CDR3 DNA follows: TGTGCCAGCAGCCCGGGACTAGCGGGGGGCAAAACCGGGGAGCTGTTTTTT.

The chain recombines TRBV14 with TRBJ1-2; 8 bases map to TRBD1. In germline, CDR1 is SGHDN, CDR2 FVKESK. V dropped 4 bases and J dropped 2; count of bases not matched to a gene: 15. The CDR3 sequence is 18 residues long. The chain's CDR3 is CASSLGTLTGGRNYGYTF. CDR3 DNA: TGTGCCAGCAGCCTTGGCACCCTTACAGGGGGGCGCAACTATGGCTACACCTTC.

The chain couples TRBV2 to TRBJ1-1, with D tentatively TRBD1 (5 bases). The V end lost 2 bases, the J end lost 1 base, and 8 bases lay between the germline ends. The CDR3 covers 14 residues. Per germline, CDR1 SNHLY and CDR2 FYNNEI. The CDR3, as DNA: TGTGCCAGCAGTGAAATCGGGGGGAACACTGAAGCTTTCTTT. It encodes CASSEIGGNTEAFF.

This clone was counted only a few times. The V and J genes are TRBV6-5 and TRBJ1-5, with D possibly matching TRBD1 (5 bases). In germline, CDR1 is MNHEY, CDR2 SVGAGI. The CDR3 is 16 residues long. Deletions cut 4 bases from V and 0 bases from J, with 13 bases between. This chain's CDR3 is CASSSRGVGSNQPQHF. CDR3 nucleotides: TGTGCCAGCAGTTCCCGGGGGGTGGGTAGCAATCAGCCCCAGCATTTT.

The rearrangement uses TRBV9 and TRBJ2-5; 7 bases fit TRBD1. V lost 6 bases to trimming and J lost 5 bases; unmatched junction nucleotides: 7. The CDR3 totals 13 residues. Germline V lookup: CDR1 SGDLS, CDR2 YYNGEE. The CDR3 reads CASTSGGTETQYF. The DNA of the CDR3 is TGTGCCAGCACCTCAGGGGGTACGGAGACCCAGTACTTC.

The rearrangement joins TRBV12-3 or TRBV12-4 to TRBJ2-1; D is unclear. The CDR3 runs 12 residues. The V gene lost 5 bases and the J gene lost 7 bases, with 9 bases spanning the gap. In nucleotides, the CDR3 is TGTGCCAGCAGTCCCCAGATAAATGAGCAGTTCTTC. It encodes CASSPQINEQFF.

The V and J genes are TRBV5-5 and TRBJ2-7; 11 bases are a match to TRBD1. After removal of 0 bases from V and 3 bases from J, the junction contained 5 bases not matched to a gene. CDR1 is SGHKS, CDR2 YYEKEE, per germline (reference sequence). This CDR3 has 16 amino acids. The CDR3, as DNA: TGTGCCAGCAGCTTGGGGACAGGGGGCTATCTCTACGAGCAGTACTTC. Protein product: CASSLGTGGYLYEQYF.

The chain uses TRBV9 and TRBJ2-7, with 8 bases that match TRBD2. This CDR3 spans 18 amino acids. Germline CDR1 is SGDLS and CDR2 is YYNGEE. With V trimmed by 1 base and J by 0 bases, 12 bases remained unmatched. The CDR3, as DNA: TGTGCCAGCAGCGTATCCCCCCTTGGGCGGGGGGCCTCCTACGAGCAGTACTTC. It codes for CASSVSPLGRGASYEQYF. The full variable domain, rest sourced from reference TRBV9 and TRBJ2-7, is DSGVTQTPKHLITATGQRVTLRCSPRSGDLSVYWYQQSLDQGLQFLIQYYNGEERAKGNILERFSAQQFPDLHSELNLSSLELGDSALYFCASSVSPLGRGASYEQYFGPGTRLTVT.

This clone was seen only a few times. This rearrangement joins TRBV30 to TRBJ2-7, with TRBD2 matching 9 bases. V was clipped by 3 bases and J by 4 bases; unmatched bases: 4. The CDR3 has 13 amino acids. Germline V CDR1 and CDR2: GTSNPN, SVGIG (reference sequence). The CDR3 DNA is TGTGCCTGGAGGTCTAGCGGGAATTACGAGCAGTACTTC. Protein product: CAWRSSGNYEQYF.

This chain connects TRBV30 to TRBJ2-3; 7 bases are shared with TRBD1. V gave up 0 bases and J gave up 5 bases; unmatched junction bases: 2. The CDR3 is 13 residues long. Germline loops: CDR1 GTSNPN, CDR2 SVGIG (reference sequence). The CDR3 nucleotides are TGTGCCTGGAGTGTCAGGGGGATAGATACGCAGTATTTT. Translation gives CAWSVRGIDTQYF.

This clone was picked up a small number of times. The chain couples TRBV6-1 to TRBJ1-3; D is possibly TRBD1 (5 bases). V was shortened by 3 bases and J by 4 bases, with 16 bases between the two germline ends. Per the germline V gene, CDR1 is MNHNS and CDR2 is SASEGT. The CDR3 has 16 amino acids. This chain's CDR3 is CASSDLTPTAGNTIYF. Written as DNA, the CDR3 is TGTGCCAGCAGTGACCTGACCCCGACAGCAGGAAACACCATATATTTT.

The rearrangement joins TRBV4-2 to TRBJ2-1; TRBD2 matches at 7 bases. The germline V gene encodes CDR1 LGHNA and CDR2 YNFKEQ. Losses at the gene ends were 3 bases for V and 7 bases for J; bases not matched to a gene: 3. The CDR3 runs 13 residues. In DNA, the CDR3 is TGTGCCAGCAGCCACGGGACTATAAATGAGCAGTTCTTC. Encoded protein: CASSHGTINEQFF.